The 26 T cell receptor beta chains below all came from one sample that was sequenced in a study of spatial heterogeneity in lung cancer. The time point is: sample taken at primary tumor resection. TCRdb passed the 5' RACE reads through MiXCR, listing each CDR3 protein once. This sample has 6,000 to 8,500 distinct CDR3 sequences, with 8.6% found just once. The sequences come from PBMCs, collected at surgery. These receptors came from a male donor with early-stage non-small cell lung cancer.

This clonotype was recorded many times. This sequence joins TRBV29-1 and TRBJ2-7; the D gene is possibly TRBD1 (7 bases). Germline assignment: CDR1 SQVTM and CDR2 ANQGSEA. Trimming cost V 6 bases and J 3 bases, with 18 bases left between them. The CDR3 spans 14 residues. CDR3 protein: CSVADGGGGYEQYF. The CDR3 bases are TGCAGCGTCGCTGATGGAGGGGGCGGCTACGAGCAGTACTTC.

The table lists this clonotype with many counts. The rearrangement uses TRBV2 and TRBJ2-1; tentative D call: TRBD1 (6 bases). Trimming removed 11 bases from V and 4 bases from J, with 6 bases in between. Germline V gene lookup returns CDR1 SNHLY and CDR2 FYNNEI. The CDR3 runs 10 residues. In DNA, the CDR3 is TGTGCCGGACAGTACAATGAGCAGTTCTTC. Protein: CAGQYNEQFF.

Many counts were recorded for this clonotype. The CDR3 sequence is CASSQDFSSGRAGETQYF. Written as DNA, the CDR3 is TGCGCCAGCAGCCAAGATTTTTCTAGCGGGAGGGCGGGGGAGACCCAGTACTTC. J is TRBJ2-5 and V is TRBV4-1; TRBD2 matches at 12 bases. V lost 0 bases to trimming and J lost 5 bases; unmatched junction nucleotides: 10. Germline loops: CDR1 MGHRA, CDR2 YSYEKL. The CDR3 sequence is 18 residues long.

In its sample, this clonotype ranks as medium-sized. The genes are TRBV29-1 and TRBJ2-7; 8 bases fit TRBD2. Germline CDR1 reads SQVTM; CDR2 reads ANQGSEA. V shed 4 bases and J 2 bases; nucleotides not matched to a gene: 7. The CDR3 covers 14 residues. CDR3 in amino acids: CSVALGLATYEQYF. The CDR3 region has the DNA TGCAGCGTTGCTCTCGGACTAGCTACCTACGAGCAGTACTTC.

This clonotype appeared many times. The chain uses TRBV2 and TRBJ2-1; D is ambiguous. The V gene lost 7 bases and the J gene lost 0 bases, with 7 bases spanning the gap. The CDR3 is made up of 13 amino acids. CDR1 and CDR2 from the germline V gene are SNHLY and FYNNEI. CDR3: CASKYSSYNEQFF. DNA of the CDR3: TGTGCCAGCAAGTATAGCTCCTACAATGAGCAGTTCTTC.

This clonotype was seen ten or more times. J is TRBJ2-7 and V is TRBV29-1; 15 nucleotides line up with TRBD2. Trimming cost V 6 bases and J 8 bases; bases outside gene matches: 5. The CDR3 is 13 residues long. Per germline, CDR1 SQVTM and CDR2 ANQGSEA. This CDR3 is CSVGLAGGPQQYF. For the CDR3, the DNA is TGCAGCGTAGGACTAGCGGGAGGGCCTCAGCAGTACTTC.

This clonotype was counted at least ten times. V gene TRBV7-2 combines with J gene TRBJ2-7, with D unresolved. Germline V gene sequence: CDR1 SGHTA, CDR2 FQGNSA. V was pared by 5 bases and J by 0 bases, with 17 bases between. The CDR3 sequence is 16 residues long. CDR3 sequence: CASSPAVGYPSYEQYF. The CDR3 DNA reads TGTGCCAGCAGCCCGGCGGTAGGTTACCCCTCCTACGAGCAGTACTTC.

This clonotype was detected only a few times. The chain has TRBV27 and TRBJ2-1, with D unresolved. CDR1 and CDR2 (germline): MNHEY, SMNVEV (reference sequence). V lost 7 bases, J lost 3 bases, and 19 bases lay in between. This CDR3 has 16 residues. The DNA for the CDR3 is TGTGCCAGCAAGGCCTCAATGGGTCGTTACTACAATGAGCAGTTCTTC. Protein sequence: CASKASMGRYYNEQFF.

This clonotype was detected only a few times. The chain joins TRBV27 to TRBJ2-3; 10 bases map to TRBD1. The junction had 5 bases not matched to a gene; V was cut back by 5 bases and J by 6 bases. Germline CDR1 reads MNHEY; CDR2 reads SMNVEV (reference sequence). The CDR3 spans 14 residues. The CDR3 is CASSPRQGADTQYF. Here the CDR3 DNA reads TGTGCCAGCAGTCCAAGACAGGGGGCGGATACGCAGTATTTT.

This clonotype has only a few counts. V is TRBV10-3 and J is TRBJ1-3; D is uncertain. The CDR3 has 13 residues. V lost 7 bases and J 0 bases, leaving 7 bases between the germline ends. Germline-derived CDR1 and CDR2 are ENHRY and SYGVKD. CDR3 region: CAINRDSGNTIYF. CDR3 coding DNA: TGTGCCATCAACAGAGACTCTGGAAACACCATATATTTT.

Ten or more counts support this clonotype. The rearrangement joins TRBV29-1 to TRBJ1-2; D not resolved. V was clipped by 2 bases and J by 2 bases, with 9 bases between them. Germline V CDR1 and CDR2: SQVTM, ANQGSEA. The CDR3 runs 13 residues. The CDR3 is CSVEIQKNYGYTF. The CDR3, as DNA: TGCAGCGTTGAAATCCAGAAAAACTATGGCTACACCTTC.

This clonotype was picked up many times. This chain joins TRBV7-2 and TRBJ1-3; D unresolved. Germline-derived CDR1 and CDR2 are SGHTA and FQGNSA. The CDR3 length is 15 residues. V was trimmed by 1 base and J by 0 bases, leaving 7 bases between them. CDR3 DNA: TGTGCCAGCAGCTTAGTGGCGGACTCTGGAAACACCATATATTTT. Translating it yields CASSLVADSGNTIYF.

This clonotype was recorded many times. This sequence joins TRBV3-1 and TRBJ2-2; 9 bases are a match to TRBD1. Germline V lookup: CDR1 LGHDT, CDR2 YNNKEL (reference sequence). After removal of 6 bases from V and 3 bases from J, the junction contained 14 bases not matched to a gene. The CDR3 has 18 amino acids. CDR3 region: CASSQQGAIPSYTGELFF. For the CDR3, the DNA is TGTGCCAGCAGTCAACAGGGGGCGATTCCCTCTTACACCGGGGAGCTGTTTTTT.

This clonotype was observed many times. CDR3: CSARDPPNTQYF. The CDR3 DNA reads as TGCAGTGCTAGAGATCCCCCAAATACGCAGTATTTT. The chain has TRBV20-1 and TRBJ2-3; no definite D call. The CDR3 extends over 12 amino acids. Germline V lookup: CDR1 DFQATT, CDR2 SNEGSKA (reference sequence). Trimming took off 0 bases at V and 7 bases at J, with 8 bases between the two ends.

This chain connects TRBV7-9 to TRBJ2-3; the D gene is possibly TRBD2 (5 bases). Germline V gene lookup returns CDR1 SEHNR and CDR2 FQNEAQ (reference sequence). Trimming shortened V by 9 bases and J by 4 bases, and 14 bases separated the two germline ends. CDR3 length: 13 amino acids. CDR3 bases: TGTGCCAGTGTTCGTCGGGGAGCAGATACGCAGTATTTT. Its protein product is CASVRRGADTQYF. Full variable domain (missing parts from reference TRBV7-9 and TRBJ2-3): DTGVSQNPRHKITKRGQNVTFRCDPISEHNRLYWYRQTLGQGPEFLTYFQNEAQLEKSRLLSDRFSAERPKGSFSTLEIQRTEQGDSAMYLCASVRRGADTQYFGPGTRLTVL.

The rearrangement joins TRBV20-1 to TRBJ2-7; 8 bases map to TRBD1. J was trimmed by 3 bases and V by 4 bases; bases with no gene match: 11. This CDR3 has 15 amino acids. Germline values: CDR1 DFQATT, CDR2 SNEGSKA (reference sequence). The CDR3 loop reads CSAILSDRGGYEQYF. In DNA, the CDR3 is TGCAGTGCTATCCTATCAGACAGGGGAGGCTACGAGCAGTACTTC.

In its sample, this clonotype was seen many times. CDR3 in DNA: TGTGCCAGCAGCTCGACAGGGGCCCAAGAGACCCAGTACTTC. This translates into CASSSTGAQETQYF. The rearrangement joins TRBV7-3 to TRBJ2-5; TRBD1 matches 8 bases. Losses at the gene ends were 4 bases for V and 1 base for J; bases not matched to a gene: 2. The length of the CDR3 is 14 residues. Germline lookup yields CDR1 SGHTA and CDR2 FQGTGA.

This clonotype has a handful of counts. The chain is built from TRBV20-1 and TRBJ2-1; the D gene is possibly TRBD2 (5 bases). The V end lost 2 bases, the J end lost 8 bases, and 16 bases lay between the germline ends. CDR3 length: 14 amino acids. Germline-derived CDR1 and CDR2 are DFQATT and SNEGSKA (reference sequence). CDR3 bases: TGCAGTGCTAGAACGGGGTCTCATCTCGATGAGCAGTTCTTC. Its protein product is CSARTGSHLDEQFF.

This clonotype is termed medium-sized. The chain employs TRBV5-1 and TRBJ2-3, with 8 bases lining up with TRBD1. The V gene's germline CDR1 is SGHRS and CDR2 YFSETQ. V was clipped by 4 bases and J by 2 bases; unmatched bases: 3. The CDR3 covers 14 residues. CDR3 coding DNA: TGCGCCAGCAGCGCGGGACAGGACACAGATACGCAGTATTTT. Translating gives CASSAGQDTDTQYF.

This clonotype was picked up many times. The genes are TRBV12-3 or TRBV12-4 and TRBJ2-7; the match to TRBD2 covers 7 bases. V lost 7 bases and J lost 1; bases outside the gene matches: 10. The CDR3 has 15 residues. CDR3 in amino acids: CASTPTGGTSYEQYF. As DNA, the CDR3 is TGTGCCAGCACCCCAACGGGGGGAACGTCCTACGAGCAGTACTTC.

This clonotype has ten or more counts. The V gene is TRBV2, the J gene TRBJ2-3; TRBD1 might be the D (5 bases). The CDR3 runs 13 residues. Trimming cost V 11 bases and J 3 bases, with 15 bases left between them. Germline V gene data show CDR1 as SNHLY and CDR2 as FYNNEI. The CDR3 DNA follows: TGTGCCTCCCTTGAAGGGGCAACAGATACGCAGTATTTT. Translation gives CASLEGATDTQYF.

This clonotype was found a few times. Being one base from a much bigger clone, this may be a read error. The genes are TRBV7-8 and TRBJ2-3, with D possibly TRBD1 on 5 matching bases. From germline, CDR1 is SGHVS and CDR2 FQNEAQ. The CDR3 has 12 residues. The CDR3 DNA reads as TGTGTCAGCAGCAGACAGCTAGATACGCAGTATTTT. This sequence encodes CVSSRQLDTQYF.

The chain joins TRBV29-1 to TRBJ2-3, with D perhaps TRBD2 (5 bases). This CDR3 has 12 residues. Germline V gives CDR1 SQVTM, CDR2 ANQGSEA. With 7 bases removed from V and 5 bases from J, the gap between germline ends came to 13 bases. CDR3 amino acids: CSGHRTQDTQYF. CDR3 bases: TGCAGCGGGCATAGGACTCAAGATACGCAGTATTTT.

This clonotype was counted at least ten times. The chain joins TRBV7-9 to TRBJ2-7, with D possibly being TRBD2 (5 bases). The germline V gene has CDR1 SEHNR and CDR2 FQNEAQ (reference sequence). This CDR3 is 13 amino acids long. Trimming left V 9 bases short and J 3 bases short, with 15 bases between. The CDR3 protein is CASREGSSYEQYF. CDR3 sequence (DNA): TGTGCCAGTCGTGAAGGGAGTAGCTACGAGCAGTACTTC.

This clonotype was picked up many times. V is TRBV4-3 and J is TRBJ2-3, with TRBD2 matching 9 bases. Germline CDR1 LGHNA, CDR2 YSLEER. There are 16 residues in the CDR3. V lost 1 base to trimming and J lost 4 bases; unmatched junction nucleotides: 6. CDR3 sequence reads: CASSQVIRLAADTQYF. CDR3 DNA: TGCGCCAGCAGCCAAGTTATTAGACTAGCGGCAGATACGCAGTATTTT.

There are many counts of this clonotype. The gene calls are TRBV19 and TRBJ2-7; D is perhaps TRBD1 or TRBD2 (5 bases each). From germline, CDR1 is LNHDA and CDR2 SQIVND (reference sequence). This CDR3 contains 15 residues. Trimming pared 7 bases from V and 2 bases from J, leaving 18 bases between. CDR3 DNA sequence: TGTGCCAGTACTTACCGGGACGGAGGCCCCTACGAGCAGTACTTC. Encoded protein: CASTYRDGGPYEQYF.